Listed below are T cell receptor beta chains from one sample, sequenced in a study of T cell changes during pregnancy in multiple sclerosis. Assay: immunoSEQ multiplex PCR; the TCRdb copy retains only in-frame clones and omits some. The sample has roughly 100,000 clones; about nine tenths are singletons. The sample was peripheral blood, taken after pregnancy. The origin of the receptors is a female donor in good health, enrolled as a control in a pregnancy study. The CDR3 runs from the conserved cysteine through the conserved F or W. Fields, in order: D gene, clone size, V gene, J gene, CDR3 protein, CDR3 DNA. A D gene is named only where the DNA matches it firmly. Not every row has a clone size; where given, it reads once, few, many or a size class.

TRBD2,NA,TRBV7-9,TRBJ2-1,CASRSRGGEYDEQFF,TGTGCCAGCAGATCCCGGGGGGGCGAATACGATGAGCAGTTCTTC
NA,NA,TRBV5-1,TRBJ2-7,CASSYGDRPYEQYF,TGCGCCAGCAGCTACGGTGACAGGCCCTACGAGCAGTACTTC
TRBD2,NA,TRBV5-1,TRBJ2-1,CASRFSGGAGEQFF,TGCGCCAGCAGGTTTAGCGGGGGGGCCGGTGAGCAGTTCTTC
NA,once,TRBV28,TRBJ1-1,CASSLGATEAFF,TGTGCCAGCAGTTTAGGAGCCACTGAAGCTTTCTTT
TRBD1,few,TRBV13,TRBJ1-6,CASSFVQGGSSPLHF,TGTGCCAGCAGCTTCGTACAGGGGGGGAGTTCACCCCTCCACTTT
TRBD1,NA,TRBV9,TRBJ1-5,CASSAGTGGNQPQHF,TGTGCCAGCAGCGCTGGGACAGGGGGCAATCAGCCCCAGCATTTT
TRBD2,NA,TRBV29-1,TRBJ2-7,CSAEDWASGGYEQYF,TGCAGCGCTGAAGATTGGGCTAGCGGGGGATACGAGCAGTACTTC
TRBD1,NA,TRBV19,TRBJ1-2,CASRTDRPGQDYPVYGYTF,TGTGCCAGCCGAACCGACCGACCGGGACAGGACTACCCGGTCTATGGCTACACCTTC
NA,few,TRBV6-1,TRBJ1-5,CASSEQLGTQPQHF,TGTGCCAGCAGTGAACAACTAGGAACCCAGCCCCAGCATTTT
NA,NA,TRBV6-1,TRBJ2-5,CASRVPGLPRETQYF,TGTGCCAGCAGAGTCCCGGGACTCCCCCGGGAGACCCAGTACTTC
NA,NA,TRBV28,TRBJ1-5,CASSLGHLGINQPQHF,TGTGCCAGCAGCCTGGGACACTTAGGAATAAATCAGCCCCAGCATTTT
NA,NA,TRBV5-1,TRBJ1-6,CASSTTGTSSRSYNSPLHF,TGCGCCAGCAGCACTACCGGGACATCTTCACGCTCCTATAATTCACCCCTCCACTTT
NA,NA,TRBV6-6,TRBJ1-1,CASTTPVGPEAFF,TGTGCCAGCACCACCCCCGTCGGTCCCGAAGCTTTCTTT
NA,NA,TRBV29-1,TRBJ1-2,CSALSGMDGYTF,TGCAGCGCCCTGTCAGGGATGGATGGCTACACCTTC
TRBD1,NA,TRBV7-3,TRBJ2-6,CASGQVRSGANVLTF,TGTGCCAGCGGACAGGTGCGCTCTGGGGCCAACGTCCTGACTTTC
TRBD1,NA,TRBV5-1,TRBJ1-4,CASSPDRSATNEKLFF,TGCGCCAGCAGCCCGGACAGGTCTGCAACTAATGAAAAACTGTTTTTT
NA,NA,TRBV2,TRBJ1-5,CASSEETVGQPQHF,TGTGCCAGCAGTGAGGAGACAGTAGGTCAGCCCCAGCATTTT
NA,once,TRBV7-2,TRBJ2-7,CASSLYSSGVYEQYF,TGTGCCAGCAGCTTATATTCGTCCGGGGTCTACGAGCAGTACTTC
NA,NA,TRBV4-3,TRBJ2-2,CASSRSAGGRNTGELFF,TGCGCCAGCAGCCGGTCGGCCGGAGGCAGAAACACCGGGGAGCTGTTTTTT
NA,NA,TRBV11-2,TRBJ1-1,CASSLQNGMNTEAFF,TGTGCCAGCAGCTTACAAAACGGGATGAACACTGAAGCTTTCTTT
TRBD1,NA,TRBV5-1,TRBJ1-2,CASSWDRVGYGYTF,TGCGCCAGCAGCTGGGACAGGGTTGGCTATGGCTACACCTTC
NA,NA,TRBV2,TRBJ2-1,CASSSLEGRREYNEQFF,TGTGCCAGCAGCAGTTTAGAAGGTCGGAGGGAATACAATGAGCAGTTCTTC
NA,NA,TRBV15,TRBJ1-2,CATSMRGSEGYTF,TGTGCCACCAGCATGCGGGGGTCAGAAGGCTACACCTTC
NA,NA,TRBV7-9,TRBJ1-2,CASSRGYGYTF,TGTGCCAGCAGCCGCGGCTATGGCTACACCTTC
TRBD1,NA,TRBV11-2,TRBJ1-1,CASRLRTGTEAFF,TGTGCCAGCAGGCTCCGGACAGGCACTGAAGCTTTCTTT
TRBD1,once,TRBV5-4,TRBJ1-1,CASSLTGGPMNTEAFF,TGTGCCAGCAGCTTGACAGGGGGCCCCATGAACACTGAAGCTTTCTTT
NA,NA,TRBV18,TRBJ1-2,CASSPQGNYGYTF,TGTGCCAGCTCACCACAGGGGAACTATGGCTACACCTTC
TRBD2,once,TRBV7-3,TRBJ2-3,CASSLAGATAPGDTQYF,TGTGCCAGCAGCCTAGCGGGGGCGACAGCGCCGGGAGATACGCAGTATTTT
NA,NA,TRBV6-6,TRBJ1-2,CASSYSPPGYTF,TGTGCCAGCAGTTACTCCCCTCCTGGCTACACCTTC
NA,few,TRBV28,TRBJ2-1,CASSFVSNEQFF,TGTGCCAGCAGTTTTGTCAGTAATGAGCAGTTCTTC
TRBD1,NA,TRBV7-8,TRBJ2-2,CASSLRGPYTGELFF,TGTGCCAGCAGCTTAAGGGGGCCGTACACCGGGGAGCTGTTTTTT
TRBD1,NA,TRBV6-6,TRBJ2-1,CASRTGTGYYNEQFF,TGTGCCAGCAGAACCGGGACAGGGTACTACAATGAGCAGTTCTTC
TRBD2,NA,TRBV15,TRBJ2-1,CATSRGTSGDNEQFF,TGTGCCACCAGCAGAGGTACTAGCGGGGACAATGAGCAGTTCTTC
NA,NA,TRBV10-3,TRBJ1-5,CAISLQGGQPQHF,TGTGCCATCAGTTTGCAGGGCGGACAGCCCCAGCATTTT
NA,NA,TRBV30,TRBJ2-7,CAWSVQVGYEQYF,TGTGCCTGGAGTGTACAGGTGGGTTACGAGCAGTACTTC
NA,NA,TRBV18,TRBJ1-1,CASSFGGGGNTEAFF,TGTGCCAGCTCCTTCGGCGGGGGGGGAAACACTGAAGCTTTCTTT
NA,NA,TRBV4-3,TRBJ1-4,CASSHRGGGEKLFF,TGCGCCAGCAGCCACAGAGGCGGTGGTGAAAAACTGTTTTTT
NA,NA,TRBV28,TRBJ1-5,CASSLGADNQPQHF,TGTGCCAGCAGTTTAGGGGCAGACAATCAGCCCCAGCATTTT
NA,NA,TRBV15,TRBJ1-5,CATSTGYSNQPQHF,TGTGCCACCAGCACGGGTTATAGCAATCAGCCCCAGCATTTT
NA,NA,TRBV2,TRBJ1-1,CASSIGENTEAFF,TGTGCCAGCAGCATCGGGGAGAACACTGAAGCTTTCTTT
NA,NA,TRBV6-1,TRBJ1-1,CASSEGGFVEAFF,TGTGCCAGCAGCGAGGGGGGGTTCGTTGAAGCTTTCTTT
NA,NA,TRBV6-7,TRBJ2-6,CASSYPTVLSGANVLTF,TGTGCCAGCAGTTACCCGACAGTCCTCTCCGGGGCCAACGTCCTGACTTTC
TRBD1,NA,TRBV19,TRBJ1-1,CAIRQGNTEAFF,TGTGCCATACGACAGGGGAACACTGAAGCTTTCTTT
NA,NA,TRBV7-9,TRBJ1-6,CASSLATDNSPLHF,TGTGCCAGCAGCTTAGCGACAGATAATTCACCCCTCCACTTT
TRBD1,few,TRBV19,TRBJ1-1,CASSIRTGGVDTEAFF,TGTGCCAGTAGTATTCGGACAGGGGGAGTAGACACTGAAGCTTTCTTT
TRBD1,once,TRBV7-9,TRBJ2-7,CASTPADRGYDEQYF,TGTGCCAGCACCCCTGCGGACAGGGGGTATGACGAGCAGTACTTC
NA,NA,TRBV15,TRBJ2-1,CATSRVSGFGVNEQFF,TGTGCCACCAGCAGAGTTTCGGGGTTCGGAGTCAATGAGCAGTTCTTC
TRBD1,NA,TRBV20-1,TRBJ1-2,CSVRQGRGYTF,TGCAGTGTTCGACAGGGCCGCGGCTACACCTTC